This T cell receptor beta chain was found in a study of cytomegalovirus exposure and HLA in healthy donors. Germline CDR1 reads SGHTA; CDR2 reads FQGTGA. The CDR3 consists of 14 residues. V gave up 2 bases and J gave up 6 bases; unmatched junction bases: 1. A note on this clone: Its target is not known. Other DNA sequences in this specimen translate into the identical CDR3.

Amplification used 60 Vbeta primers and 13 Jbeta primers. Sequencing used immunoSEQ multiplex PCR; TCRdb keeps in-frame clones, though not all of them. The profile shows around 200,000 clones, under 80% of them singletons. The study, taken as a whole, reports: Cytomegalovirus association was assigned to about 150 TCR beta chains.

Sequencing was carried out using PBMCs. The chain links TRBV7-3 to TRBJ1-6, with 7 bases matching TRBD1. This receptor was identified in a girl aged 2-10 years in good health and CMV-seronegative. The CDR3 nucleotides are TGTGCCAGCAGCTTAGGGACAGTTAATTCACCCCTCCACTTT. Encoded protein: CASSLGTVNSPLHF.